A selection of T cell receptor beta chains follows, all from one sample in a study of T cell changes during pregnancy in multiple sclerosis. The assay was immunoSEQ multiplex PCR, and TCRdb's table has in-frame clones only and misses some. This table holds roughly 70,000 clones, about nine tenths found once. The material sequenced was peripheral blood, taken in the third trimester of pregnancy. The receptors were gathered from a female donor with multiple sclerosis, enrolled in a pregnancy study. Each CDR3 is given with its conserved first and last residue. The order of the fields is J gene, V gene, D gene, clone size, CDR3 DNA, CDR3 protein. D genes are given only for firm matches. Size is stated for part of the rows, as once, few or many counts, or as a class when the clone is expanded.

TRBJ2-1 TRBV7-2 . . TGTGCCAGCAGCTTATCGGCGGGAGAGCAGTTCTTC CASSLSAGEQFF
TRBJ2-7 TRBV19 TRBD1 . TGTGCCAGTAGCAGACAGGGCATCGAGCAGTACTTC CASSRQGIEQYF
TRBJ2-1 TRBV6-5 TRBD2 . TGTGCCAGTAATCGCCGAGGGGGACTAGGAAAGCAGTTCTTC CASNRRGGLGKQFF
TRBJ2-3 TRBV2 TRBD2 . TGTGCCAGTAGCGGGGAGTACACAGATACGCAGTATTTT CASSGEYTDTQYF
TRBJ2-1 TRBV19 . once TGTGCCAGTAGTATAGCGTGGGGCGGTGAGCAGTTCTTC CASSIAWGGEQFF
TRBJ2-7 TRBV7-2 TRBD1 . TGTGCCAGCAGCACCTACAGGGGGCATGTCGAGCAGTACTTC CASSTYRGHVEQYF
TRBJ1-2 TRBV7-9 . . TGTGCCAGCAGCAAAGAAACATCAGGGGTGGAGGGCTACACCTTC CASSKETSGVEGYTF
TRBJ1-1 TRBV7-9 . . TGTGCCAGCAGACCGAGGGCGGACGCATACTTTAACATGAACACTGAAGCTTTCTTT CASRPRADAYFNMNTEAFF
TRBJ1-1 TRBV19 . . TGTGCCAGTCTACAGGGACATTGGGGCACTGAAGCTTTCTTT CASLQGHWGTEAFF
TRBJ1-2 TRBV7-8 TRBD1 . TGTGCCAGCAGCTCGGGGACAGGGTATTATGGCTACACCTTC CASSSGTGYYGYTF
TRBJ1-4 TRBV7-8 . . TGTGCCAGCAGCGTTCAACAGGGAGAAAAACTGTTTTTT CASSVQQGEKLFF
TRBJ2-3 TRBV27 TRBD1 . TGTGCCAGCAGTTGGGACAGGGGCCACCACAGAGACACAGATACGCAGTATTTT CASSWDRGHHRDTDTQYF
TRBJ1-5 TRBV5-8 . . TGTGCCAGCAGCGCCCCCGAAGTCGGGGATCAGCCCCAGCATTTT CASSAPEVGDQPQHF
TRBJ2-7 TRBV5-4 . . TGTGCCAGCAGCTTGGCGGGGGAGCAGTACTTC CASSLAGEQYF
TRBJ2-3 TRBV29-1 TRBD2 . TGCAGCGTTGGTGCGGGGGGACTAGCATTGTTGGATACGCAGTATTTT CSVGAGGLALLDTQYF
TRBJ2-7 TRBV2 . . TGTGCCAGCGATCAGACAGATCGCTACCCACAGTACTTC CASDQTDRYPQYF
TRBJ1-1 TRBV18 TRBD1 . TGTGCCAGCTCAGGATCGGCAGGGGGCACTGAAGCTTTCTTT CASSGSAGGTEAFF
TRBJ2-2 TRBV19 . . TGTGCCAGTAGCCATATATACAGGGACACCGGGGAGCTGTTTTTT CASSHIYRDTGELFF
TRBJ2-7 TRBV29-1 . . TGCAGCGTTGAACTGGCTGACTACGAGCAGTACTTC CSVELADYEQYF
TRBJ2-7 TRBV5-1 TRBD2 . TGCGCCAGCAAACCAGCGGGAGGCCCCTACGAGCAGTACTTC CASKPAGGPYEQYF
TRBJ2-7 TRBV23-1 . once TGCGCCACCCCGGGGGGCGGTTCCTACGAGCAGTACTTC CATPGGGSYEQYF
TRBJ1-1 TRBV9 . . TGTGCCAGCAGCGTTACTCCAGGGGAGACTGAAGCTTTCTTT CASSVTPGETEAFF
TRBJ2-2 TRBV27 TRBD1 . TGTGCCAGCAGTACGAGACAGGGGGATACCGGGGAGCTGTTTTTT CASSTRQGDTGELFF
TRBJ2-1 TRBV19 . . TGTGCCAGTAGCCTCCTCGACTACGGGATCAATGAGCAGTTCTTC CASSLLDYGINEQFF
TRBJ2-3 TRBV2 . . TGTGCCAGCAGTGAACAGGCTCCAGATACGCAGTATTTT CASSEQAPDTQYF
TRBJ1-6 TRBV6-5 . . TGTGCCAGCAGCGAACGACAAGGTTATAATTCACCCCTCCACTTT CASSERQGYNSPLHF
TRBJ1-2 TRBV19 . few TGTGCCAGTAGGGCTACCTATAGCGGCTACACCTTC CASRATYSGYTF
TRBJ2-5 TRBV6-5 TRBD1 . TGTGCCAGCAGCCCACTCGGGCAGGGGGCGGAGACCCAGTACTTC CASSPLGQGAETQYF
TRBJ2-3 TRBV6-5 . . TGTGCCAGCAGGACTCCGGGGGTCACAGATACGCAGTATTTT CASRTPGVTDTQYF
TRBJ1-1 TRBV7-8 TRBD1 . TGTGCCAGCAGCCAATTGGACAGGGTAAAAAGGACTGAAGCTTTCTTT CASSQLDRVKRTEAFF
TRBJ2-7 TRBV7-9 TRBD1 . TGTGCCAGCAGCTCGGCTGGGACAGAGGATTTCTACGAGCAGTACTTC CASSSAGTEDFYEQYF
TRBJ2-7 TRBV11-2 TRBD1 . TGTGCCAGCAGCTTAGTTCGGGACAGGGGTCTAGCGGTGTACTACGAGCAGTACTTC CASSLVRDRGLAVYYEQYF
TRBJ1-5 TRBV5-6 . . TGTGCCAGCAGTTTGGACAGAAATCAGCCCCAGCATTTT CASSLDRNQPQHF
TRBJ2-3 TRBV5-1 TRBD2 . TGCGCCAGCAGCTTTGGACTAGCAGAAGGAGATACGCAGTATTTT CASSFGLAEGDTQYF
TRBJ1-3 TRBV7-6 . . TGTGCCAGCAGCCCAGTAGGGGATGTAAACACCATATATTTT CASSPVGDVNTIYF
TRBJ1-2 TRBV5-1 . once TGCGCCAGCGGTAGAGGGTCTGACTATGGCTACACCTTC CASGRGSDYGYTF
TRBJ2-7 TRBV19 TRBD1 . TGTGCCAGTAGTACCCACCTGGGACAGTACTACGAGCAGTACTTC CASSTHLGQYYEQYF
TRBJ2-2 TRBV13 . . TGTGCCAGCAGCCCCCCTCGCGCGGGGGCCGAAGGTGGGGAGCTGTTTTTT CASSPPRAGAEGGELFF
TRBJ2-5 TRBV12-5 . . TGTGCTAGTGGTTTGGGTTCAGCCCAGGGGACCCAGTACTTC CASGLGSAQGTQYF
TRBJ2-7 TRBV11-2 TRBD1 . TGTGCCAGCAGTTCAAGGACAGGCTCACGGAGGGAGCAGTACTTC CASSSRTGSRREQYF
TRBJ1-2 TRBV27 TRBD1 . TGTGCCAGCAGTTTATTAGGACAGGGGGCTGGGGGCTACACCTTC CASSLLGQGAGGYTF
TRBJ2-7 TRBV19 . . TGTGCCAGTAGTATAGTAGAGGGTTACGAGCAGTACTTC CASSIVEGYEQYF
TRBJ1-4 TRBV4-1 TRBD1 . TGCGCCAGCAGCCCCTACCTAGACAGGGTAGGTGAAAAACTGTTTTTT CASSPYLDRVGEKLFF
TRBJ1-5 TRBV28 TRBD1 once TGTGCCAGCAGCCTGTCCGACAGGGCGAATCAGCCCCAGCATTTT CASSLSDRANQPQHF
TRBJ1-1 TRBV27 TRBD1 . TGTGCCAGCAGTTTAATTCCCGCGACAGGGGTGAACACTGAAGCTTTCTTT CASSLIPATGVNTEAFF
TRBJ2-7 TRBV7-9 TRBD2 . TGTGCCAGCAGCTTAGCGCAGACTAGCGGTGCCTACGAGCAGTACTTC CASSLAQTSGAYEQYF
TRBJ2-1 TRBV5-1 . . TGCGCCAGCAGCTTGGGGGGTACAGGCAATGAGCAGTTCTTC CASSLGGTGNEQFF
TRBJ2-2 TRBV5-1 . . TGCGCCAGCAGACTGGAGGGAGCCACCGGGGAGCTGTTTTTT CASRLEGATGELFF
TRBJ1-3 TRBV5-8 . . TGTGCCAGCAGCTGGGCGGGGAGATCTGGAAACACCATATATTTT CASSWAGRSGNTIYF
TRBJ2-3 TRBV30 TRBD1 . TGTGCCTGGAGTGCAGGACAGGGGAGCACAGATACGCAGTATTTT CAWSAGQGSTDTQYF
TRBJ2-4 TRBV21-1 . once TGTGCCAGCAGCACCTGGGACAGGGTAGACATTCAGTACTTC CASSTWDRVDIQYF
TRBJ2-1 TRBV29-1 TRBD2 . TGCAGCGAAACTAGCGGGAGCGTCCATGAGCAGTTCTTC CSETSGSVHEQFF
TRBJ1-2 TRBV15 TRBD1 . TGTGCCACCAGCAGAGAGACAGGGAACTATGGCTACACCTTC CATSRETGNYGYTF